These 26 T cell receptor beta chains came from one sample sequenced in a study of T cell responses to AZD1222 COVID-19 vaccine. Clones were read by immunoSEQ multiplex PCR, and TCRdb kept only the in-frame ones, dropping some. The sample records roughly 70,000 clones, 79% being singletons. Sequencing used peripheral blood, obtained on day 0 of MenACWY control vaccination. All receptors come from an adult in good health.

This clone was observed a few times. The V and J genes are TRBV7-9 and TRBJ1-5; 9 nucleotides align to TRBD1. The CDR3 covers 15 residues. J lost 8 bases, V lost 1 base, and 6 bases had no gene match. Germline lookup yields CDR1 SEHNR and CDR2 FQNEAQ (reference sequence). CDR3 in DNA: TGTGCCAGCAGCTTAGGACAGGGGGAAATTGAGCCCCAGCATTTT. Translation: CASSLGQGEIEPQHF.

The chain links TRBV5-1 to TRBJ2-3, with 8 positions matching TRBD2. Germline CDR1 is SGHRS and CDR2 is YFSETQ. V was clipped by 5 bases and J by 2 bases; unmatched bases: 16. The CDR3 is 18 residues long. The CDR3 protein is CASSSFFGGAGPTDTQYF. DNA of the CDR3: TGCGCCAGCAGTTCCTTTTTCGGGGGGGCGGGCCCCACAGATACGCAGTATTTT.

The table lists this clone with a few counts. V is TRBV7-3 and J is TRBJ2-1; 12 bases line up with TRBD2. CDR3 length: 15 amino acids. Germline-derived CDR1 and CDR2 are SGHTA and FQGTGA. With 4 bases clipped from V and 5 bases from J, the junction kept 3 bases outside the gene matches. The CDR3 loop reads CASSSTSGSNNEQFF. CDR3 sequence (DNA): TGTGCCAGCAGCTCGACTAGCGGGAGTAACAATGAGCAGTTCTTC.

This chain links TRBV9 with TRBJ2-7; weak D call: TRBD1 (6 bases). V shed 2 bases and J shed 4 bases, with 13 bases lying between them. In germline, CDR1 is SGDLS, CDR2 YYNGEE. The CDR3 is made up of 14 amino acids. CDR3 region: CASSVATGDYEQYF. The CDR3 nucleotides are TGTGCCAGCAGCGTCGCGACAGGAGATTACGAGCAGTACTTC.

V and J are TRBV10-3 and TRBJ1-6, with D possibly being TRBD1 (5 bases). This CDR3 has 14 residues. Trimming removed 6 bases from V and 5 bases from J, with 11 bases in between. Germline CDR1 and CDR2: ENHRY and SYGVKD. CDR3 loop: CAIRPTADNSPLHF. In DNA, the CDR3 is TGTGCCATCAGACCGACAGCAGATAATTCACCCCTCCACTTT.

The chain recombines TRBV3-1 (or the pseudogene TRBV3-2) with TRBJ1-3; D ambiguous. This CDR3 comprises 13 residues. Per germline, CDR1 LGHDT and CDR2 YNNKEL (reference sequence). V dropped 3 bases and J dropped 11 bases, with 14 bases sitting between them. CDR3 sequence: CASSHVLDPPIYF. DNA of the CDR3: TGTGCCAGCAGCCACGTGCTAGACCCCCCCATATATTTT.

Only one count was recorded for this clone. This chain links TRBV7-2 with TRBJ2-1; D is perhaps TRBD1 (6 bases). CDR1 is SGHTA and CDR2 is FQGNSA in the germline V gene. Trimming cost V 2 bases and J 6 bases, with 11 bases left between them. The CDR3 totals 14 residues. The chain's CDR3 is CASSLRTGRNEQFF. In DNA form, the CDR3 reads TGTGCCAGCAGCTTAAGAACAGGGCGCAATGAGCAGTTCTTC. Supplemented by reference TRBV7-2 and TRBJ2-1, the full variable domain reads GAGVSQSPSNKVTEKGKDVELRCDPISGHTALYWYRQSLGQGLEFLIYFQGNSAPDKSGLPSDRFSAERTGGSVSTLTIQRTQQEDSAVYLCASSLRTGRNEQFFGPGTRLTVL.

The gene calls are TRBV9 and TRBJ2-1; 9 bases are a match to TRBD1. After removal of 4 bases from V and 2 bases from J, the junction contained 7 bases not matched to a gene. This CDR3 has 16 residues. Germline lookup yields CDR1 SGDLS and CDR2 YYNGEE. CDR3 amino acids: CASSSRQGDAYNEQFF. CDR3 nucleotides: TGTGCCAGCAGCTCCCGACAGGGGGATGCCTACAATGAGCAGTTCTTC.

The CDR3, as DNA: TGTGCCAGCAGCAAGACAGGGGTGAGATCCTATGGCTACACCTTC. Translating it yields CASSKTGVRSYGYTF. V usage is TRBV9 and J usage is TRBJ1-2; the match to TRBD1 covers 8 bases. This CDR3 is built from 15 residues. The junction had 9 bases not matched to a gene; V was cut back by 4 bases and J by 4 bases. Per germline, CDR1 SGDLS and CDR2 YYNGEE.

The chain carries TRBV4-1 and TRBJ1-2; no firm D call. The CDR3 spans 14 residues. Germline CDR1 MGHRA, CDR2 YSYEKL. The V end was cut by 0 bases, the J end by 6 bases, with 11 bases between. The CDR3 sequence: CASSQDSGMDGYTF. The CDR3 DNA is TGCGCCAGCAGCCAAGATTCGGGGATGGATGGCTACACCTTC.

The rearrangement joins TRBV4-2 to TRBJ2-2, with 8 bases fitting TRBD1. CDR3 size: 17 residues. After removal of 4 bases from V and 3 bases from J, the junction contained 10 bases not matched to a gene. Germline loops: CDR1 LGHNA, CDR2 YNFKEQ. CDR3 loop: CASSPSGTGEYTGELFF. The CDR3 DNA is TGTGCCAGCAGCCCGAGTGGGACAGGAGAATACACCGGGGAGCTGTTTTTT.

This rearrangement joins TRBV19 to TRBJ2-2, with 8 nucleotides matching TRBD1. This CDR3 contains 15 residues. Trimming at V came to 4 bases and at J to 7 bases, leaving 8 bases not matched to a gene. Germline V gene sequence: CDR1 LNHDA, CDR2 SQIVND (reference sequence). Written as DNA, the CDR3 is TGTGCCAGTAGTAATCAGCAGGGGGCGGTCGGGGAGCTGTTTTTT. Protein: CASSNQQGAVGELFF.

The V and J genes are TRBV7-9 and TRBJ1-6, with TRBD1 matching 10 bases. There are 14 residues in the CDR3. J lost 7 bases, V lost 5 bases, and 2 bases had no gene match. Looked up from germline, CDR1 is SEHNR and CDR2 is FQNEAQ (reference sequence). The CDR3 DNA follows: TGTGCCAGCAGCGCGGGACAGGGGAATTCACCCCTCCACTTT. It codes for CASSAGQGNSPLHF.

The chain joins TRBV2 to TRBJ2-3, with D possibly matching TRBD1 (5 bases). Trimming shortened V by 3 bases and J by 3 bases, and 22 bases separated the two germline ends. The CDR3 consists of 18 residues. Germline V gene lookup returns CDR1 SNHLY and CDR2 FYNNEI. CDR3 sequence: CASSERGRGASVTDTQYF. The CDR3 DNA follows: TGTGCCAGCAGTGAGAGAGGTAGGGGCGCCTCGGTGACAGATACGCAGTATTTT. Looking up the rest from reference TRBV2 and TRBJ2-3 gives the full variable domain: EPEVTQTPSHQVTQMGQEVILRCVPISNHLYFYWYRQILGQKVEFLVSFYNNEISEKSEIFDDQFSVERPDGSNFTLKIRSTKLEDSAMYFCASSERGRGASVTDTQYFGPGTRLTVL.

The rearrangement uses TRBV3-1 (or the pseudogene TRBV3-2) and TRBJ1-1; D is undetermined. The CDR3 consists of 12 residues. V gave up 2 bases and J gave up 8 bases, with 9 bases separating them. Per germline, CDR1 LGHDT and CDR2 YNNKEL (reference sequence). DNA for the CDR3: TGTGCCAGCAGCCAAAGGACTGAAGAAGCTTTCTTT. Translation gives CASSQRTEEAFF.

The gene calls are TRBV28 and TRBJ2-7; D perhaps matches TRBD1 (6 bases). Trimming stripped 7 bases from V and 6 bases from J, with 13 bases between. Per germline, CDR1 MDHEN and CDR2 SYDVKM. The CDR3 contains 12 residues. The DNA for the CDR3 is TGTGCCAGCACAACCAGAGGGGGCGAGCAGTACTTC. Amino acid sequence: CASTTRGGEQYF.

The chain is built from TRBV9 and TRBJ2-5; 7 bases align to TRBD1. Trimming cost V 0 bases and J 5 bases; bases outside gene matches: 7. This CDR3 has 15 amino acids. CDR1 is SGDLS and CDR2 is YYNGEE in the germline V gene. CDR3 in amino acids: CASSVGGGWDETQYF. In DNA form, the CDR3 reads TGTGCCAGCAGCGTAGGAGGGGGCTGGGACGAGACCCAGTACTTC.

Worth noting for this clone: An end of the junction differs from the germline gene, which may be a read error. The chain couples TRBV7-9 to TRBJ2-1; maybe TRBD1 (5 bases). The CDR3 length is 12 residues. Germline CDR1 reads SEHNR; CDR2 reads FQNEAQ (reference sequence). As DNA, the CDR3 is TGTGCCAGCAGCTTAGCGGGGATCCCAGGGATCTTC. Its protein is CASSLAGIPGIF.

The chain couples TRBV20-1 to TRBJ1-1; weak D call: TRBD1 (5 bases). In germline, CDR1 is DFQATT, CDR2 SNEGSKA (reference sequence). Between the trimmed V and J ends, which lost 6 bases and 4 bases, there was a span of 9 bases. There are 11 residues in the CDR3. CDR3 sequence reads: CSAPRGTEAFF. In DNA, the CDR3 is TGCAGTGCCCCAAGGGGCACTGAAGCTTTCTTT.

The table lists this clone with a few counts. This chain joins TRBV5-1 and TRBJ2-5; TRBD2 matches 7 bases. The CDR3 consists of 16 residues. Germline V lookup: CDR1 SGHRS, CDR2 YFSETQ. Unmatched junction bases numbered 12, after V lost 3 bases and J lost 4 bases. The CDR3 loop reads CASSSLPGGSRETQYF. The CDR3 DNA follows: TGCGCCAGCAGCTCGCTACCCGGCGGGAGTAGAGAGACCCAGTACTTC. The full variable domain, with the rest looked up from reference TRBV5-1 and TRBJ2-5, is KAGVTQTPRYLIKTRGQQVTLSCSPISGHRSVSWYQQTPGQGLQFLFEYFSETQRNKGNFPGRFSGRQFSNSRSEMNVSTLELGDSALYLCASSSLPGGSRETQYFGPGTRLLVL.

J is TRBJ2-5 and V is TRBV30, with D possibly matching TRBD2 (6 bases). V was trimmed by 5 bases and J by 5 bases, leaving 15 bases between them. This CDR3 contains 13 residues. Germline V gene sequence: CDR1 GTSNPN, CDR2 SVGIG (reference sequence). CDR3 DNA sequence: TGTGCCTGGGCGGGGACGTCGCGTGAGACCCAGTACTTC. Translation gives CAWAGTSRETQYF.

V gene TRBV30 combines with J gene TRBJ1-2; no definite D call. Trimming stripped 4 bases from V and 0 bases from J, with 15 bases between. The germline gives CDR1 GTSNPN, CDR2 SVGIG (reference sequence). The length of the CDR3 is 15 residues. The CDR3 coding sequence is TGTGCCTGGACCCAACGGGCCAGAGCTAACTATGGCTACACCTTC. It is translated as CAWTQRARANYGYTF.

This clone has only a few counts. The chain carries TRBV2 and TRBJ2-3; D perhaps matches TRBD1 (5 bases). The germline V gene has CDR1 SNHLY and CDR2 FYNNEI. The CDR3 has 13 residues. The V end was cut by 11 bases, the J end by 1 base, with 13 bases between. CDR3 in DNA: TGTGCCGGGGCGGACGGAGGCACAGATACGCAGTATTTT. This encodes CAGADGGTDTQYF.

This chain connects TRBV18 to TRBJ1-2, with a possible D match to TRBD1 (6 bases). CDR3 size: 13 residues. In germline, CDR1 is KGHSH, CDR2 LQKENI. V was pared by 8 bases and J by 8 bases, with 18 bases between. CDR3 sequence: CASQPSAGGGYTF. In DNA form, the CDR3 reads TGTGCCAGCCAACCCTCAGCTGGGGGCGGCTACACCTTC.

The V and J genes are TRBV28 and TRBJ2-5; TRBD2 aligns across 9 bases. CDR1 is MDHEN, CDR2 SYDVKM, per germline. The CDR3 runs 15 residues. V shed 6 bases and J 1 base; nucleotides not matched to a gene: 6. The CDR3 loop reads CASSRERGAQETQYF. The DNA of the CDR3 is TGTGCCAGCAGCCGCGAGCGGGGGGCCCAAGAGACCCAGTACTTC.

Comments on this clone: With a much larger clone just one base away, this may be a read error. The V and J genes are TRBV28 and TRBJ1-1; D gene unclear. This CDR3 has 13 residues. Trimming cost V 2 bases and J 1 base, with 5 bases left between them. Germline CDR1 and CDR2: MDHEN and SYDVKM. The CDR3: CASSLGRNTEAFF. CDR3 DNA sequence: TGTGCCAGCAGTTTAGGGAGGAACACTGAAGCTTTCTTT.